Shown below are 22 T cell receptor beta chains from a single sample sequenced in a study of OX40 agonist ivuxolimab in advanced cancers. Libraries were prepared by immunoSEQ multiplex PCR; TCRdb keeps only in-frame clonotypes and omits some of them. The sample consists of fewer than 65,000 clones, about 89% of them appearing once. The sample was CD4+ or CD8+ T cells sorted from blood, taken in a trial of the OX40 agonist ivuxolimab. Source of these receptors: an adult with an advanced solid tumor such as melanoma, head and neck, liver or kidney cancer.

This clone was observed a handful of times. In DNA form, the CDR3 reads TGTGCCAGCAGCCCCGGGACTGTAAGAGGAAATGAAAAACTGTTTTTT. It codes for CASSPGTVRGNEKLFF. This chain links TRBV5-4 with TRBJ1-4; D perhaps matches TRBD1 (5 bases). Trimming cost V 4 bases and J 5 bases, with 18 bases left between them. Germline CDR1 SGHNT, CDR2 YYREEE (reference sequence). This CDR3 region has 16 residues.

This clone was counted once. The chain recombines TRBV7-3 with TRBJ2-7; TRBD2 matches at 7 bases. The CDR3 sequence is 14 residues long. Germline V gene sequence: CDR1 SGHTA, CDR2 FQGTGA. Trimming took 2 bases from V and 2 from J; bases not matched to a gene: 3. For the CDR3, the DNA is TGTGCCAGCAGCTTAGAAGCGGGACCCTACGAGCAGTACTTC. Amino acids: CASSLEAGPYEQYF. The full variable domain, completed using reference TRBV7-3 and TRBJ2-7, is GAGVSQTPSNKVTEKGKYVELRCDPISGHTALYWYRQSLGQGPEFLIYFQGTGAADDSGLPNDRFFAVRPEGSVSTLKIQRTERGDSAVYLCASSLEAGPYEQYFGPGTRLTVT.

CDR3 residues: CASSLQRRRDGYTF. In nucleotides, the CDR3 is TGTGCCAGCAGTTTACAACGACGGCGGGATGGCTACACCTTC. The chain couples TRBV28 to TRBJ1-2; D gene ambiguous. Per the germline V gene, CDR1 is MDHEN and CDR2 is SYDVKM. The CDR3 has 14 amino acids. Between the trimmed V and J ends, which lost 2 bases and 6 bases, there was a span of 13 bases.

This sequence joins TRBV9 and TRBJ1-2; the D is unclear. The germline CDR1 and CDR2 sequences are SGDLS and YYNGEE. The CDR3 sequence is 12 residues long. V was clipped by 5 bases and J by 7 bases, with 12 bases between them. The CDR3 is CASSVTLGGYTF. The CDR3 DNA reads as TGTGCCAGCAGTGTCACCCTGGGTGGCTACACCTTC.

In DNA, the CDR3 is TGTGCCAGCAGCGATCGAGGGGCGTATGGCTACACCTTC. Translation gives CASSDRGAYGYTF. The V and J genes are TRBV6-5 and TRBJ1-2; weak D call: TRBD1 (5 bases). Germline CDR1 reads MNHEY; CDR2 reads SVGAGI. Trimming left V 6 bases short and J 5 bases short, with 13 bases between. This CDR3 is built from 13 residues.

This clone has a handful of counts. This sequence joins TRBV10-1 and TRBJ2-7, with D perhaps TRBD2 (5 bases). Trimming left V 2 bases short and J 3 bases short, with 14 bases between. Germline CDR1 reads WNHNN; CDR2 reads SYGVQD (reference sequence). The CDR3 length is 15 residues. CDR3 nucleotides: TGCGCCAGCAGTGAGGGACTCGCGGCTGGCTACGAGCAGTACTTC. Its protein product is CASSEGLAAGYEQYF.

The chain couples TRBV9 to TRBJ2-1, with D unresolved. The CDR3 totals 11 residues. V lost 4 bases and J 5 bases, leaving 4 bases between the germline ends. Germline V lookup: CDR1 SGDLS, CDR2 YYNGEE. CDR3 loop: CASSMDNEQFF. Written as DNA, the CDR3 is TGTGCCAGCAGCATGGACAATGAGCAGTTCTTC.

The V gene is TRBV7-2, the J gene TRBJ1-1; D is ambiguous. The CDR3 sequence is 13 residues long. The V and J ends lost 6 bases and 5 bases respectively, with 13 bases between them. Germline CDR1 is SGHTA and CDR2 is FQGNSA. CDR3 coding DNA: TGTGCCAGCAGTCCGACCCTCGGGACTGAAGCTTTCTTT. Protein product: CASSPTLGTEAFF.

V and J are TRBV6-6 and TRBJ2-7; tentatively, D is TRBD1 (6 bases). Germline assignment: CDR1 MNHNY and CDR2 SVGAGI (reference sequence). The V gene lost 4 bases and the J gene lost 2 bases, with 12 bases spanning the gap. The CDR3 is made up of 14 amino acids. This CDR3 is CASSLTTGTYEQYF. DNA of the CDR3: TGTGCCAGCAGTTTAACGACAGGAACCTACGAGCAGTACTTC.

This chain joins TRBV30 and TRBJ1-3, with TRBD1 identical over 7 bases. Germline V lookup: CDR1 GTSNPN, CDR2 SVGIG (reference sequence). CDR3 length: 15 amino acids. V was clipped by 5 bases and J by 0 bases; unmatched bases: 7. CDR3 nucleotides: TGTGCCTGGGACCCGGGACAGAGCTCTGGAAACACCATATATTTT. As protein: CAWDPGQSSGNTIYF.

This clone was observed a handful of times. V is TRBV7-8 and J is TRBJ2-7; perhaps TRBD2 as D (6 bases). The CDR3 is 18 amino acids. Germline V gene data show CDR1 as SGHVS and CDR2 as FQNEAQ. Trimming took 6 bases from V and 3 from J, leaving 27 bases between them. The DNA of the CDR3 is TGTGCCAGCAGTCTATCCCGGGACTCCCGCCCCCTGCACTACGAGCAGTACTTC. Its protein is CASSLSRDSRPLHYEQYF. Full variable domain (outside the CDR3, taken from reference TRBV7-8 and TRBJ2-7): GAGVSQSPRYKVAKRGQDVALRCDPISGHVSLFWYQQALGQGPEFLTYFQNEAQLDKSGLPSDRFFAERPEGSVSTLKIQRTQQEDSAVYLCASSLSRDSRPLHYEQYFGPGTRLTVT.

This clone was found once. The rearrangement joins TRBV6-5 to TRBJ1-2; TRBD1 agrees at 8 bases. The CDR3 runs to 15 residues. Germline trimming cut 5 bases from V and 2 bases from J; bases unmatched to any gene: 7. Looked up from germline, CDR1 is MNHEY and CDR2 is SVGAGI. The CDR3 sequence: CASSLLDRVNYGYTF. The CDR3 region has the DNA TGTGCCAGCAGTCTCCTGGACAGGGTGAACTATGGCTACACCTTC.

This clone is a singleton in its sample. The chain recombines TRBV10-1 with TRBJ2-5; 13 bases line up with TRBD2. The J segment lost 5 bases and the V segment lost 10 bases, leaving 19 bases of the junction unmatched. Germline CDR1 is WNHNN and CDR2 is SYGVQD (reference sequence). The CDR3 loop spans 18 amino acids. This CDR3 is CATRTSGRAFSLAETQYF. In nucleotides, the CDR3 is TGCGCCACCAGAACTAGCGGGAGGGCCTTTTCCTTAGCGGAGACCCAGTACTTC.

This clone was counted a single time. The chain employs TRBV27 and TRBJ2-1; D gene unclear. Germline V gene sequence: CDR1 MNHEY, CDR2 SMNVEV (reference sequence). The CDR3 consists of 11 residues. Deletions cut 6 bases from V and 4 bases from J, with 4 bases between. CDR3 sequence reads: CASRDYNEQFF. The CDR3 region has the DNA TGTGCCAGCAGGGATTACAATGAGCAGTTCTTC.

The rearrangement joins TRBV28 to TRBJ1-5; D not resolved. Trimming removed 5 bases from V and 4 bases from J, with 15 bases in between. CDR1 and CDR2 from the germline V gene are MDHEN and SYDVKM. The CDR3 covers 15 residues. The CDR3 bases are TGTGCCAGCAGTCCCGCCCAAGTTTGGAATCAGCCCCAGCATTTT. It codes for CASSPAQVWNQPQHF.

This chain uses TRBV6-6 with TRBJ2-3; maybe TRBD2 (6 bases). CDR1 is MNHNY, CDR2 SVGAGI, per germline (reference sequence). There are 15 residues in the CDR3. Trimming left V 7 bases short and J 4 bases short, with 18 bases between. The CDR3 nucleotides read TGTGCCAGCAAAGTCTCGGGAGTGGGTGCAGATACGCAGTATTTT. Its protein product is CASKVSGVGADTQYF.

This chain connects TRBV6-5 to TRBJ2-5; 7 nucleotides match TRBD2. Germline CDR1 reads MNHEY; CDR2 reads SVGAGI. Trimming cost V 2 bases and J 7 bases; bases outside gene matches: 7. This CDR3 region has 14 residues. CDR3 sequence: CASSYSPGRVTQYF. The CDR3 DNA reads TGTGCCAGCAGTTACAGTCCAGGGAGGGTGACCCAGTACTTC.

The chain is built from TRBV5-1 and TRBJ2-7; 9 bases are shared with TRBD2. The CDR3 consists of 17 residues. Germline V lookup: CDR1 SGHRS, CDR2 YFSETQ. V gave up 0 bases and J gave up 2 bases; unmatched junction bases: 9. The CDR3 DNA follows: TGCGCCAGCAGCTTGGCTACGGGAAGCGGGAGGACCTACGAGCAGTACTTC. Its protein product is CASSLATGSGRTYEQYF.

The chain combines TRBV9 with TRBJ2-1; D possibly matches TRBD1 or TRBD2 (5 bases each). CDR1 and CDR2 from the germline V gene are SGDLS and YYNGEE. CDR3 size: 13 residues. The ends were cut back, 2 bases at V and 13 bases at J, with 16 bases in the middle. The CDR3 protein is CASSVSGTRDQFF. The CDR3 DNA reads as TGTGCCAGCAGCGTCTCCGGGACCCGGGATCAGTTCTTC.

The chain has TRBV27 and TRBJ2-1; 7 bases line up with TRBD1. The CDR3 covers 17 residues. Germline CDR1 reads MNHEY; CDR2 reads SMNVEV (reference sequence). Unmatched junction bases numbered 12, after V lost 3 bases and J lost 4 bases. The chain's CDR3 is CASSLATGDRFYNEQFF. In DNA form, the CDR3 reads TGTGCCAGCAGTTTGGCTACCGGGGACAGATTTTACAATGAGCAGTTCTTC.

Written as DNA, the CDR3 is TGCGCCAGCAGCTTGGCTCTGCGGGATTCGTCGAGGGAGCAGTACTTC. Translation: CASSLALRDSSREQYF. The genes are TRBV5-1 and TRBJ2-7; TRBD2 might be the D (6 bases). The germline gives CDR1 SGHRS, CDR2 YFSETQ. The CDR3 consists of 16 residues. V was shortened by 0 bases and J by 7 bases, with 20 bases between the two germline ends.

The J gene is TRBJ2-1, the V gene TRBV7-9, with 8 positions matching TRBD2. CDR1 SEHNR and CDR2 FQNEAQ come from the germline V gene (reference sequence). The V segment lost 3 bases and the J segment 6 bases; nucleotides outside the gene matches: 10. CDR3 length: 16 residues. The DNA for the CDR3 is TGTGCCAGCAGCTTCCGAGCGGGAGTAGGGGGCAATGAGCAGTTCTTC. This sequence encodes CASSFRAGVGGNEQFF. Filled out from reference TRBV7-9 and TRBJ2-1, the complete variable domain reads DTGVSQNPRHKITKRGQNVTFRCDPISEHNRLYWYRQTLGQGPEFLTYFQNEAQLEKSRLLSDRFSAERPKGSFSTLEIQRTEQGDSAMYLCASSFRAGVGGNEQFFGPGTRLTVL.